The entry below gives a single TCR beta chain sequence along with its context. Its target is unknown. The authors made TCR beta libraries by quantitative 5'-RACE with molecular barcodes. MiXCR, applied by TCRdb to the 5' RACE reads, yields one record per CDR3 protein. The sample carries about 540,000 distinct CDR3 sequences, approximately 11% recorded once. The data were obtained in a study of CD8 T cells in ankylosing spondylitis. Study conclusions and caveats: Reportedly, significant enrichment of disease-linked clones occurred in matched ankylosing spondylitis synovial fluid. A motif in TCR beta, a set of eight highly homologous variants, appeared characteristic of ankylosing spondylitis blood. Clones that were linked to disease were CD8+ and were relatively rare in peripheral blood. Past studies reported some motif variants in reactive arthritis synovial fluid and blood.

Trimming left V 5 bases short and J 4 bases short, with 11 bases between. This CDR3 contains 14 residues. Germline CDR1 is MDHEN and CDR2 is SYDVKM. This receptor was obtained from a male donor with ankylosing spondylitis. The V gene is TRBV28, the J gene TRBJ2-2, with D hard to call. The specimen sequenced was blood, either unsorted or a sorted T cell fraction (not recorded which). The CDR3 protein is CASSPQATTGELFF. The CDR3 DNA reads TGTGCCAGCAGTCCCCAGGCAACCACCGGGGAGCTGTTTTTT.